This entry describes one TCR beta chain. Antigen specificity is unknown. This record comes from a study of blood T cells in healthy people across ages. Overall study results and limits: Changes in expanded clonotypes were possibly confounded, as the CMV status of donors was unknown.

The CDR3 extends over 15 amino acids. Germline trimming cut 5 bases from V and 5 bases from J; bases unmatched to any gene: 8. The germline V gene has CDR1 SGHNT and CDR2 YENEEA. Each donor had roughly 10 milliliters of peripheral blood drawn. For the second PCR, which ran for 7 to 11 cycles, a sample-barcoded 5' primer and a J-beta primer mix were used. From the 5' RACE reads, TCRdb called clonotypes with MiXCR, one entry per CDR3 protein. The sample yields approximately 830,000 distinct CDR3 sequences, about 59% seen once. The sequencing input was blood. J is TRBJ2-3 and V is TRBV11-3, with TRBD2 identical over 9 bases. This TCR was sampled from a man aged 25-45 years in good health. CDR3 region: CASSGGGAGGDTQYF. In nucleotides, the CDR3 is TGTGCCAGCAGCGGCGGGGGAGCGGGGGGAGATACGCAGTATTTT. The variable domain in full, with the rest retrieved from reference TRBV11-3 and TRBJ2-3, is EAGVVQSPRYKIIEKKQPVAFWCNPISGHNTLYWYLQNLGQGPELLIRYENEEAVDDSQLPKDRFSAERLKGVDSTLKIQPAELGDSAVYLCASSGGGAGGDTQYFGPGTRLTVL.